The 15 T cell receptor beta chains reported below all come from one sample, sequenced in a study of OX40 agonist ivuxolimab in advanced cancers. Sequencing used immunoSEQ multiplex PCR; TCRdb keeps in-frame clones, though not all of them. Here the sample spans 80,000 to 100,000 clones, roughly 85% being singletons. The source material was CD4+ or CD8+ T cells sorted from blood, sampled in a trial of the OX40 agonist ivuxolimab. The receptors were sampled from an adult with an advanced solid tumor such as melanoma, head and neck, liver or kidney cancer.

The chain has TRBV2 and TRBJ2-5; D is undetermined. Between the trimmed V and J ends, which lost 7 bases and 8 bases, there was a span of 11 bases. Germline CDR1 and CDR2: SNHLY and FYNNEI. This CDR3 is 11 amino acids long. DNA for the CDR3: TGTGCCAGCACCCCCCGGCCTACCCAGTACTTC. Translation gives CASTPRPTQYF.

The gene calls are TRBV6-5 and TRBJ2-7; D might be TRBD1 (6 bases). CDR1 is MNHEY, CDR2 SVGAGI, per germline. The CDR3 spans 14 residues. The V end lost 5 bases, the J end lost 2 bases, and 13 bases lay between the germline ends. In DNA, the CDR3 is TGTGCCAGCAGTCCTCTAGACAGGCCCTACGAGCAGTACTTC. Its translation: CASSPLDRPYEQYF.

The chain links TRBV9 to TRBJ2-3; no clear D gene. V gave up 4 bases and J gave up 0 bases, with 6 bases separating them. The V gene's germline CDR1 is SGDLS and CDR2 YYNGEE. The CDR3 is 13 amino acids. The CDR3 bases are TGTGCCAGCAGCTCAGTTAGCACAGATACGCAGTATTTT. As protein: CASSSVSTDTQYF.

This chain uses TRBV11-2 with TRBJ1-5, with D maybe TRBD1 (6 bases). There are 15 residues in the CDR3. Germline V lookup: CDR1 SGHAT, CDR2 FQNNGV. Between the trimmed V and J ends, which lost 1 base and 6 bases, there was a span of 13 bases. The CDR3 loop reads CASSLAGQGFQPQHF. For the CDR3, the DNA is TGTGCCAGCAGCTTAGCGGGCCAGGGGTTTCAGCCCCAGCATTTT.

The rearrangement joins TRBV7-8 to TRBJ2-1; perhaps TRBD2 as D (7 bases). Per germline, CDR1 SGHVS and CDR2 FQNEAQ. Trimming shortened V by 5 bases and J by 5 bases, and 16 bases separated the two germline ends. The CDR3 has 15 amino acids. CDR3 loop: CASSPQWGGNNEQFF. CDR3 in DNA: TGTGCCAGCAGCCCCCAGTGGGGGGGCAACAATGAGCAGTTCTTC.

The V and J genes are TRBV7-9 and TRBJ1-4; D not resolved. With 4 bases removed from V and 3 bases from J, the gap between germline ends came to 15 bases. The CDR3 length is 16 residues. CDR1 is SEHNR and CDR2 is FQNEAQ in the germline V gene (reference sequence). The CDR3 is CASSSGFPTANEKLFF. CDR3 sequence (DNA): TGTGCCAGCAGCTCAGGTTTCCCCACAGCTAATGAAAAACTGTTTTTT.

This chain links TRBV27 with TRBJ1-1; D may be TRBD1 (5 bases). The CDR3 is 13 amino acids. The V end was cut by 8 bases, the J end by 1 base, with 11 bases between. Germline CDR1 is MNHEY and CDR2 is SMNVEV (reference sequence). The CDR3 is CASASGANTEAFF. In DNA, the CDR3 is TGTGCCAGCGCCTCCGGGGCGAACACTGAAGCTTTCTTT.

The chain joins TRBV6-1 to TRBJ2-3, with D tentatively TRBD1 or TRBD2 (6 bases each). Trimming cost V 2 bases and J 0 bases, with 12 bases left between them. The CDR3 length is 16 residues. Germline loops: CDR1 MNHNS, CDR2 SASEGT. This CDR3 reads CASSEFGGSSTDTQYF. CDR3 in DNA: TGTGCCAGCAGTGAATTCGGGGGCTCTAGCACAGATACGCAGTATTTT.

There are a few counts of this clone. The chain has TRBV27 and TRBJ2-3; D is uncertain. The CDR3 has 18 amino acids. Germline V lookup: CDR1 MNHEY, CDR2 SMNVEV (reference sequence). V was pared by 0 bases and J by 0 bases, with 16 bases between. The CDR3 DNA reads TGTGCCAGCAGTTTATCGATGGGGATAGGCACTAGCACAGATACGCAGTATTTT. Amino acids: CASSLSMGIGTSTDTQYF.

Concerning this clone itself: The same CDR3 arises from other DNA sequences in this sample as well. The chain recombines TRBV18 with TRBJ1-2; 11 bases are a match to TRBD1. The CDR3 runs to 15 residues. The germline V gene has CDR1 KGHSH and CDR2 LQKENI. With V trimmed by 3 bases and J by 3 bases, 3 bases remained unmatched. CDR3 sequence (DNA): TGTGCCAGCTCACCTCGGACAGGGGGCGACTATGGCTACACCTTC. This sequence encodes CASSPRTGGDYGYTF.

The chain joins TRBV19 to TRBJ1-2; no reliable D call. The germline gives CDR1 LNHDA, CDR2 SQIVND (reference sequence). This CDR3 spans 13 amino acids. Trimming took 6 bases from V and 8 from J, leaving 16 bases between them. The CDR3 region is CASSAAAPRGYTF. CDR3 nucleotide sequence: TGTGCCAGTAGCGCCGCAGCCCCTAGGGGCTACACCTTC.

The CDR3 loop reads CATLDRAETEAFF. DNA for the CDR3: TGTGCCACCCTCGACAGGGCCGAAACTGAAGCTTTCTTT. V usage is TRBV10-3 and J usage is TRBJ1-1, with 7 nucleotides matching TRBD1. CDR3 length: 13 amino acids. Trimming took 10 bases from V and 5 from J; bases not matched to a gene: 10. Germline CDR1 ENHRY, CDR2 SYGVKD.

Here the CDR3 reads CASSLEPGGTGTQYF. CDR3 sequence (DNA): TGTGCCAGCAGCCTTGAGCCAGGGGGGACCGGGACCCAGTACTTC. This chain joins TRBV5-5 and TRBJ2-5, with D possibly matching TRBD1 (7 bases). The V gene lost 4 bases and the J gene lost 7 bases, with 20 bases spanning the gap. The CDR3 is 15 amino acids. Germline CDR1 reads SGHKS; CDR2 reads YYEKEE (reference sequence).

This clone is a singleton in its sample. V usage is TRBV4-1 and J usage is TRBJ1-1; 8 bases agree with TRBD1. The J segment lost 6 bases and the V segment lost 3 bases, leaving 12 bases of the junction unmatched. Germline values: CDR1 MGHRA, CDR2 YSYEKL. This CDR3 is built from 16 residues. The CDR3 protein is CASSHPRTGRRPEAFF. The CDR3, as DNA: TGCGCCAGCAGCCACCCTAGGACAGGGCGGAGGCCTGAAGCTTTCTTT.

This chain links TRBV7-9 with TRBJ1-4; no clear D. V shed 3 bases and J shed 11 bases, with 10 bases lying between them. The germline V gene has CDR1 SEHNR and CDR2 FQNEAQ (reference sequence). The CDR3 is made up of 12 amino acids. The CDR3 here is CASSFEEKKLFF. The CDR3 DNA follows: TGTGCCAGCAGCTTCGAGGAAAAGAAACTGTTTTTT.